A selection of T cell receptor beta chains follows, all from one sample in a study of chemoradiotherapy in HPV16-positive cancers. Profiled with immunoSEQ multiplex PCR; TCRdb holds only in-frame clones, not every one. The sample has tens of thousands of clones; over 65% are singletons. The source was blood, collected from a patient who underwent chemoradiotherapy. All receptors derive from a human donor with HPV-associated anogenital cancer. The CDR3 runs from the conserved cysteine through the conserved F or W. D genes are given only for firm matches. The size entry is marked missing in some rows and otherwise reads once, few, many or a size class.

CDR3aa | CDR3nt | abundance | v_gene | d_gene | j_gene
CASSLGGQGSYEKLFF | TGTGCCAGCAGCTTGGGAGGACAGGGGTCTTATGAAAAACTGTTTTTT | . | TRBV5-5 | TRBD1 | TRBJ1-4
CASSPGSSGNTIYF | TGTGCCAGCTCCCCAGGATCCTCTGGAAACACCATATATTTT | few | TRBV18 | . | TRBJ1-3
CASSPGTGGNEKLFF | TGTGCCAGCAGCCCCGGGACAGGGGGTAATGAAAAACTGTTTTTT | . | TRBV7-8 | TRBD1 | TRBJ1-4
CSALSGTTLFF | TGCAGTGCTTTGTCCGGGACTACCCTGTTCTTC | . | TRBV20-1 | TRBD2 | TRBJ2-1
CSVEGLSKADTQYF | TGCAGCGTTGAGGGACTCTCTAAGGCAGATACGCAGTATTTT | . | TRBV29-1 | . | TRBJ2-3
CASSYLSNTGELFF | TGTGCCAGTAGTTACTTGTCGAACACCGGGGAGCTGTTTTTT | . | TRBV19 | . | TRBJ2-2
CASSWQGNQPQHF | TGTGCCAGCAGCTGGCAGGGGAACCAGCCCCAGCATTTT | . | TRBV7-2 | . | TRBJ1-5
CASSLDEVGELFF | TGTGCCAGCAGCTTAGATGAGGTCGGGGAGCTGTTTTTT | . | TRBV11-3 | . | TRBJ2-2
CASSLGTSGYEQYF | TGTGCCAGCAGCTTAGGGACTAGCGGCTACGAGCAGTACTTC | . | TRBV5-4 | TRBD2 | TRBJ2-7
CASRTQGAEAFF | TGTGCCAGCAGAACTCAGGGGGCTGAAGCTTTCTTT | . | TRBV28 | TRBD1 | TRBJ1-1
CASSLGGGTVNTGELFF | TGTGCCAGCAGCTTAGGTGGTGGGACAGTCAACACCGGGGAGCTGTTTTTT | . | TRBV7-6 | TRBD1 | TRBJ2-2
CASRHLTGTGDYGYTF | TGTGCCAGCAGACACCTAACCGGGACAGGGGACTATGGCTACACCTTC | . | TRBV5-4 | TRBD1 | TRBJ1-2
CASSEGTTTEAFF | TGTGCCAGCAGTGAAGGGACGACCACTGAAGCTTTCTTT | . | TRBV6-1 | . | TRBJ1-1
CASSLRTGGVNEQFF | TGTGCCAGCAGCTTGCGGACAGGGGGCGTAAATGAGCAGTTCTTC | . | TRBV5-6 | TRBD1 | TRBJ2-1
CASSLLNTGGPEDTQYF | TGCGCCAGCAGCTTGCTTAATACGGGGGGGCCTGAAGATACGCAGTATTTT | . | TRBV5-1 | TRBD2 | TRBJ2-3
CSGEGPYGYTF | TGCAGCGGTGAGGGGCCATATGGCTACACCTTC | . | TRBV29-1 | . | TRBJ1-2
CASRTTGLSYNEQFF | TGTGCCAGTAGGACGACAGGCCTCTCCTACAATGAGCAGTTCTTC | . | TRBV19 | . | TRBJ2-1
CASSQDGPGQGRYRVQPQHF | TGTGCCAGCAGCCAAGATGGCCCGGGACAGGGAAGATATAGGGTTCAGCCCCAGCATTTT | . | TRBV4-2 | TRBD1 | TRBJ1-5
CATSRERQGTNGYTF | TGTGCCACCAGCAGAGAAAGACAGGGGACGAATGGCTACACCTTC | few | TRBV15 | TRBD1 | TRBJ1-2
CASSSGGTSTDTQYF | TGTGCCAGTAGTAGCGGGGGCACTAGCACAGATACGCAGTATTTT | . | TRBV19 | . | TRBJ2-3
CASWADSTEAFF | TGTGCCAGCTGGGCAGACAGTACTGAAGCTTTCTTT | once | TRBV2 | . | TRBJ1-1
CAWSPPPPGTGGGDEQYF | TGTGCCTGGAGTCCCCCTCCCCCCGGGACAGGGGGTGGCGACGAGCAGTACTTC | . | TRBV30 | TRBD1 | TRBJ2-7
CAWTLGWHRRTEAFF | TGTGCCTGGACCCTTGGTTGGCATAGGCGAACTGAAGCTTTCTTT | . | TRBV30 | . | TRBJ1-1
CASGWLGAVGYTF | TGTGCCAGCGGATGGCTTGGGGCAGTTGGCTACACCTTC | . | TRBV12-1 | . | TRBJ1-2
CASRGVAGGEETQYF | TGTGCCAGTAGAGGAGTGGCGGGGGGGGAAGAGACCCAGTACTTC | once | TRBV19 | TRBD2 | TRBJ2-5
CASSDGRLTNYGYTF | TGTGCCAGCAGTGACGGGCGCCTCACTAACTATGGCTACACCTTC | . | TRBV2 | . | TRBJ1-2
CASSPRTDEQFF | TGTGCCAGCTCACCACGGACAGACGAGCAGTTCTTC | . | TRBV18 | . | TRBJ2-1
CASSLDREAEAFF | TGTGCCAGCAGCTTAGACAGGGAAGCTGAAGCTTTCTTT | once | TRBV7-9 | . | TRBJ1-1
CASSIGQTTNEKLFF | TGTGCCAGTAGTATCGGGCAGACAACTAATGAAAAACTGTTTTTT | . | TRBV19 | . | TRBJ1-4
CASSDRQGSGYTF | TGTGCCAGCAGTGACCGGCAGGGCTCGGGCTACACCTTC | . | TRBV6-4 | . | TRBJ1-2
CASSDNRGQPQHF | TGTGCCAGCAGTGACAACAGAGGACAGCCCCAGCATTTT | . | TRBV6-4 | . | TRBJ1-5
CATHGWGRYEQYF | TGTGCCACCCACGGTTGGGGGAGGTACGAGCAGTACTTC | . | TRBV15 | . | TRBJ2-7
CASSLGRERIWGTEAFF | TGCGCCAGCAGCTTGGGAAGGGAAAGGATATGGGGCACTGAAGCTTTCTTT | . | TRBV5-1 | . | TRBJ1-1
CASSWETGMSYNEQFF | TGTGCCAGCAGCTGGGAGACAGGGATGTCCTACAATGAGCAGTTCTTC | . | TRBV5-8 | TRBD1 | TRBJ2-1
CSVVLLAGLDDTQYF | TGCAGCGTTGTACTTCTAGCGGGTTTGGACGATACGCAGTATTTT | . | TRBV29-1 | TRBD2 | TRBJ2-3
CASSLNLAGGQETQYF | TGTGCCAGCAGCTTAAATCTAGCGGGGGGACAAGAGACCCAGTACTTC | . | TRBV7-7 | TRBD2 | TRBJ2-5
CASSLEGYAGNTIYF | TGCGCCAGCAGCTTGGAGGGGTATGCTGGAAACACCATATATTTT | . | TRBV5-1 | . | TRBJ1-3
CASSLTGGNQPQHF | TGTGCCAGCAGCTTGACAGGGGGAAATCAGCCCCAGCATTTT | few | TRBV11-2 | TRBD1 | TRBJ1-5
CASSDDGGLSNQPQHF | TGCGCCAGCAGCGACGATGGGGGATTGAGCAATCAGCCCCAGCATTTT | once | TRBV4-1 | . | TRBJ1-5
CASSPTGPTGYTF | TGTGCCAGCAGCCCCACAGGGCCCACTGGCTACACCTTC | . | TRBV7-9 | . | TRBJ1-2
CASSLDRGTDTQYF | TGTGCCAGCAGCTTAGACAGGGGCACAGATACGCAGTATTTT | once | TRBV7-2 | . | TRBJ2-3